The T cell receptor (beta chain) under discussion was sequenced for a study of T cell responses to AZD1222 COVID-19 vaccine (dated by TCRdb to the early 2020s). About the full investigation: Because spike-specific TCR depth and breadth did not differ between the two schedules, AZD1222 recipients who got a second dose at roughly 4 weeks were pooled with those who got a second dose at roughly 12 weeks. A total of 233 trial participants underwent TCR sequencing, of whom 207 received two doses of AZD1222 and some 26 received two doses of the MenACWY control vaccine. Enrollment into the trials was organized by age into subgroups of 18-55, 56-69 and 70-plus years, and those subgroups contained roughly 150, 30 and 60 TCR-sequenced participants, respectively.

The label giving this sample's time point can be read as: baseline before first vaccination. Vaccinee samples came from UK trials COV001 and COV002, including a single-blind randomized controlled phase 2/3 trial of AZD1222 (ChAdOx1 nCoV-19) in healthy adults. Trial participant PBMC samples were collected at day 0 and day 28 after the second dose for TCRbeta chain sequencing. General conclusions and limits of the study: Because no day 14 peak-response samples were available, the repertoires could be characterized only after the peak T cell response. The 56-69-year group was small, and its depth increase did not reach significance, likely because of low power. Most participants were white British and females outnumbered males, and the authors suggested that clonal diversity may have been underestimated. Conclusions about previously exposed vaccinees are limited, since just a handful of AZD1222 recipients were seropositive for SARS-CoV-2 at baseline. The vaccine-associated CD4 TCRs covered the entire spike protein, and the dominant responses fell in regions 160-218 and 743-854. Epitopes outside the regions mutated in the B.1.351 and B.1.1.7 variants were reportedly recognized by nearly half of the unique spike-specific TCRs. After two AZD1222 doses, both the breadth and the depth of spike-specific TCRs were significantly higher than at day 0 and than in MenACWY recipients.

Worth noting for this clone: No cognate antigen has been identified for it. No base quality values were provided; no much bigger clone lies one nucleotide off.

The CDR3 regions of human TCRbeta chains were subjected to immunosequencing. In the paper's pipeline: TCRs in the repertoires were matched against a reference library of SARS-CoV-2-specific TCRs that had been generated with the MIRA antigen-specificity platform. Breadth was defined as the fraction of unique TCRs that were SARS-CoV-2-associated. Depth was defined as the fraction of total T cells that were SARS-CoV-2-associated. Each spike-specific TCR was assigned to its reactive spike region and to a CD4 or CD8 class using the MIRA data. Log10-transformed breadth and depth values were compared by one-way ANOVA with Sidak's multiple comparisons tests. This immuneACCESS table, as held by TCRdb, lists in-frame sequences with V and J called but not all clones. Of the missing ones, under half trace to an unresolved V gene in checked studies; the others have no known cause. The DNA gave D and trimming, while V, J and clone size come from that table. The sample table holds about 100,000 clones, of which about 85% were seen once. Jointly, the top ten make up around 2% of the sample.

The CDR3 measures 14 amino acids from cysteine to phenylalanine. Solely the CDR3 DNA is kept, with 42 bases framed from the first base. The germline V gene provides CDR1 SGHRS and CDR2 YFSETQ. Unmatched junction bases come to 6, with V trimmed by 4 bases and J by 5 bases. The clonotype comes from an adult in good health. The sequence is built from TRBV5-1 and TRBJ2-5, with 9 bases in between that match TRBD1. The sample consisted of peripheral blood, taken on day 0 of AZD1222 vaccination. For the CDR3, the sequence is CASSPSGQGETQYF. The nucleotide sequence is TGCGCCAGCAGCCCCAGTGGACAGGGGGAGACCCAGTACTTC. With all but the CDR3 taken from the reference TRBV5-1 and TRBJ2-5 genes, the full variable domain is: KAGVTQTPRYLIKTRGQQVTLSCSPISGHRSVSWYQQTPGQGLQFLFEYFSETQRNKGNFPGRFSGRQFSNSRSEMNVSTLELGDSALYLCASSPSGQGETQYFGPGTRLLVL.